This T cell receptor (beta chain) was sequenced in a study of T cell changes during pregnancy in multiple sclerosis. The germline CDR1 and CDR2 sequences are MNHEY and SMNVEV (reference sequence). V lost 5 bases, J lost 2 bases, and 7 bases stayed unmatched. The CDR3 runs 15 residues. Clones were sequenced by immunoSEQ multiplex PCR, and TCRdb holds only the in-frame ones, with some missing. The sample lists tens of thousands of clones, approximately 90% occurring once. The sequences come from peripheral blood, collected in the first trimester of pregnancy. The receptor was derived from a female donor in good health, enrolled as a control in a pregnancy study. This sequence joins TRBV27 and TRBJ2-7, with 9 bases lining up with TRBD2. The CDR3 coding sequence is TGTGCCAGCAGTCCCCGACTAGCGGCCGCCTACGAGCAGTACTTC. Translation: CASSPRLAAAYEQYF.